This T cell receptor (beta chain) was retrieved from a study of T cells in Graves' hyperthyroidism and ophthalmopathy. Study in general: Once the initial diagnosis was made, peripheral blood was obtained before any treatment.

Overall study results and limits: Blood also carried most thyroid clonotypes expanded above 0.001. The model's output predicted ophthalmopathy at a median of 6.5 months prior to onset.

With 4 bases removed from V and 4 bases from J, the gap between germline ends came to 16 bases. This CDR3 is built from 15 residues. CDR1 and CDR2 (germline): SGHAT, FQNNGV. This clonotype was counted many times. Its matching antigen is unknown. Using RNA transcripts as the source, TCR beta CDR3 regions were amplified. The TCR CDR3 was amplified in a first-round RT-PCR using the HTBI primer set. TCRdb re-analysed the multiplex PCR reads in MiXCR, keeping a single row per CDR3 protein. This table has about 400,000 distinct CDR3 sequences, about 14% appearing once. The source of this sequence is a woman in her thirties with Graves' ophthalmopathy. This chain uses TRBV11-2 with TRBJ1-1, with D perhaps matching TRBD1 (6 bases). Specimen: blood. The CDR3 DNA follows: TGTGCCAGCAGCTCATCAAAAGGGGGTGGCACTGAAGCTTTCTTT. This gives the protein CASSSSKGGGTEAFF.